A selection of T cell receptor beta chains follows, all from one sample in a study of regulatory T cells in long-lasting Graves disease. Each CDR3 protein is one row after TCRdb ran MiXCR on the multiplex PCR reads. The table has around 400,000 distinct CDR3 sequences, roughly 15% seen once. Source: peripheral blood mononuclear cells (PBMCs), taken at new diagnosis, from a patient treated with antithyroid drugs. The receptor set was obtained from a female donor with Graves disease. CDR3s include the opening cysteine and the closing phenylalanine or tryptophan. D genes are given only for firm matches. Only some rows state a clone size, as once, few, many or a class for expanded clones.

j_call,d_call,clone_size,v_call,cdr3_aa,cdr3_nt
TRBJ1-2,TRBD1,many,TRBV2,CASRGGQGIYDYGYTF,TGTGCCAGCAGGGGGGGACAGGGTATTTATGACTATGGCTACACCTTC
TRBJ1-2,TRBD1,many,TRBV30,CAWTGTGGDGYTF,TGTGCCTGGACTGGGACAGGGGGCGATGGCTACACCTTC
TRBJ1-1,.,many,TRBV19,CASSGTVGERTEAFF,TGTGCCAGTAGTGGTACGGTCGGGGAACGCACTGAAGCTTTCTTT
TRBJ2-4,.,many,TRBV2,CASKEVLAKNIQYF,TGTGCCAGCAAGGAGGTGTTAGCCAAAAACATTCAGTACTTC
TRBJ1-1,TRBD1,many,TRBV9,CASSVVGTGGNTEAFF,TGTGCCAGCAGCGTAGTGGGGACAGGTGGTAACACTGAAGCTTTCTTT
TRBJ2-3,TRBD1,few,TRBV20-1,CSASPGTGGTDTQYF,TGCAGTGCTAGCCCCGGGACAGGGGGCACAGATACGCAGTATTTT
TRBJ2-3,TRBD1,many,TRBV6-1,CASRSRTGWSADTQYF,TGTGCCAGCAGGTCCCGGACAGGGTGGAGTGCAGATACGCAGTATTTT
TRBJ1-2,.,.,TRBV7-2,CASSLVRGAPGYTF,TGTGCCAGCAGCTTAGTTCGGGGGGCGCCCGGCTACACCTTC
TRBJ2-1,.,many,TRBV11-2,CASSNFRDTIYNEQFF,TGTGCCAGCAGCAATTTCCGGGACACCATCTACAATGAGCAGTTCTTC
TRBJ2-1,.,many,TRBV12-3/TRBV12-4,CASSTRGSYNEQFF,TGTGCCAGCAGTACGAGGGGCTCCTACAATGAGCAGTTCTTC
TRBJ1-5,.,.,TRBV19,CASSIRSQPQHF,TGTGCCAGTAGTATCAGGTCCCAGCCCCAGCATTTT
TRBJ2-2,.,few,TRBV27,CASSLTAAGELFF,TGTGCCAGCAGTTTAACGGCGGCCGGGGAGCTGTTTTTT
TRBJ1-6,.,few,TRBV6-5,CASSYSRVSYNSPLHF,TGTGCCAGCAGTTACTCCCGGGTTTCCTATAATTCACCCCTCCACTTT
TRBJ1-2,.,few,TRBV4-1,CASSPTGPYGYTF,TGCGCCAGCAGCCCTACCGGCCCCTATGGCTACACCTTC
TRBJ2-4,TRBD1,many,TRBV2,CASKTRDRTQYF,TGTGCCAGTAAGACCCGGGACAGGACACAGTACTTC
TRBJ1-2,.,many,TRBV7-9,CASSSISRDTYGYTF,TGTGCCAGCAGCTCCATCTCCCGGGACACATATGGCTACACCTTC
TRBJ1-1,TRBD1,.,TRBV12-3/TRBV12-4,CASSLILVGTGAVIREAFF,TGTGCCAGCAGTTTAATTCTCGTCGGGACAGGGGCGGTCATTCGTGAAGCTTTCTTT
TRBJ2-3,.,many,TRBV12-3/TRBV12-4,CASSLEQDTQYF,TGTGCCAGCAGCCTCGAACAAGATACGCAGTATTTT
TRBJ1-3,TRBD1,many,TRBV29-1,CSVYSRQGENTIYF,TGCAGCGTTTACTCCCGACAGGGTGAAAACACCATATATTTT
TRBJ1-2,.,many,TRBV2,CASGGISRAYGYTF,TGTGCCAGCGGGGGGATCTCGAGGGCCTATGGCTACACCTTC
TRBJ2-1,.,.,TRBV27,CASSLLRGLTYNEQFF,TGTGCCAGCAGTTTACTGCGGGGGCTAACCTACAATGAGCAGTTCTTC
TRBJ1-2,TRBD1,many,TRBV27,CASKTVRGRLTHGYTF,TGTGCCAGCAAAACCGTTAGGGGGCGTTTGACCCATGGCTACACCTTC
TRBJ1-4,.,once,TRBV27,CASSLDGVQGTNEKLFF,TGTGCCAGCAGTTTAGACGGCGTGCAGGGGACTAATGAAAAACTGTTTTTT
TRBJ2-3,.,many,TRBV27,CASSSATDTQYF,TGTGCCAGCAGTTCAGCCACAGATACGCAGTATTTT
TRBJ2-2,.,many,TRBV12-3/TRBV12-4,CASSPQGSTGELFF,TGTGCCAGCAGTCCCCAGGGGAGCACCGGGGAGCTGTTTTTT
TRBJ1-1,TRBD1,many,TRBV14,CASSSGTGTTEAFF,TGTGCCAGCAGCTCAGGGACAGGGACCACTGAAGCTTTCTTT
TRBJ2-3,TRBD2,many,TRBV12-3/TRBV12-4,CASSLTSGGGDTQYF,TGTGCCAGCAGTTTAACTAGCGGGGGGGGGGATACGCAGTATTTT
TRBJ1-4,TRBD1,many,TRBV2,CASSPGTGSEKLFF,TGTGCCAGCAGTCCCGGGACAGGGTCGGAAAAACTGTTTTTT
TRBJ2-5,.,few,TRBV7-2,CASSLDRSVQETQYF,TGTGCCAGCAGCTTGGACCGCTCGGTCCAAGAGACCCAGTACTTC
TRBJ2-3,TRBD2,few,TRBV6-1,CASGGLAGTSTDTQYF,TGTGCCAGCGGAGGACTAGCGGGGACTAGCACAGATACGCAGTATTTT
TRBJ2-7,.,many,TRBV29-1,CSVDGVGQNDLNEQYF,TGCAGCGTTGATGGGGTGGGGCAGAACGACCTCAACGAGCAGTACTTC
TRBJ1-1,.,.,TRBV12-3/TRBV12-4,CASSYKHRIMNTEAFF,TGTGCCAGCAGTTACAAACATAGGATCATGAACACTGAAGCTTTCTTT
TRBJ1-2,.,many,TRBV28,CATHRGGHGYTF,TGTGCCACCCACCGCGGGGGGCATGGCTACACCTTC
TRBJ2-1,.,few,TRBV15,CATSIPGQGGDEQFF,TGTGCCACCAGCATCCCAGGACAGGGAGGGGATGAGCAGTTCTTC
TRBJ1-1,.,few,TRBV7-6,CASSAQKDTEAFF,TGTGCCAGCAGCGCGCAAAAGGATACTGAAGCTTTCTTT
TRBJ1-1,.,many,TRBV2,CASRTGTVNTEAFF,TGTGCCAGCAGAACAGGCACAGTAAACACTGAAGCTTTCTTT
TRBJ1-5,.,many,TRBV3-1,CASSIRGTNQPQHF,TGTGCCAGCAGCATCCGGGGGACTAATCAGCCCCAGCATTTT
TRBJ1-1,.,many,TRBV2,CASSSSLGIMNTEAFF,TGTGCCAGCAGCAGCAGCTTGGGGATTATGAACACTGAAGCTTTCTTT
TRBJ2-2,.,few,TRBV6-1,CASVSGWTGELFF,TGTGCCAGCGTCTCAGGGTGGACCGGGGAGCTGTTTTTT
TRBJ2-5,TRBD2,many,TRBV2,CASSEGGPHQETQYF,TGTGCCAGCAGTGAGGGAGGGCCGCACCAAGAGACCCAGTACTTC
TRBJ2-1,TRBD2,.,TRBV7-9,CASRPLAGSSYNEQFF,TGTGCCAGCAGACCCTTAGCGGGAAGCTCCTACAATGAGCAGTTCTTC
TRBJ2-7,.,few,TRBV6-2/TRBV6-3,CASSYSSRGKGLGYEQYF,TGTGCCAGCAGTTACTCATCCCGCGGGAAAGGGTTGGGCTACGAGCAGTACTTC
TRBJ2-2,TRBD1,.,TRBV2,CASSQTTGTVRTGELFF,TGTGCCAGCAGTCAGACGACCGGGACAGTACGCACCGGGGAGCTGTTTTTT
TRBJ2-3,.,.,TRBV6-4,CASSEKVTDTQYF,TGTGCCAGCAGTGAGAAGGTGACAGATACGCAGTATTTT
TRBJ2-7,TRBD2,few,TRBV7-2,CASSLPLKGGRRVLSGEQYF,TGTGCCAGCAGCTTACCGCTGAAGGGCGGGAGAAGAGTCTTATCGGGAGAGCAGTACTTC
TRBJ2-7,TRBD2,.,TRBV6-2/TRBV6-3,CASSYKSGSLREQYF,TGTGCCAGCAGTTACAAAAGCGGGAGCTTGCGTGAGCAGTACTTC
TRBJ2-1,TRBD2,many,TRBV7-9,CASRLAAYNEQFF,TGTGCCAGTCGACTAGCGGCCTACAATGAGCAGTTCTTC
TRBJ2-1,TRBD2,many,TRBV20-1,CSARATSGRGGEQFF,TGCAGTGCTAGAGCGACTAGCGGGAGGGGGGGTGAGCAGTTCTTC
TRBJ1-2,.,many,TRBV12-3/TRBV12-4,CASSSGAGLGYTF,TGTGCCAGCAGTTCAGGGGCAGGCCTAGGCTACACCTTC
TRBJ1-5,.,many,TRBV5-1,CASSLGGYEAQPQHF,TGCGCCAGCAGCTTGGGGGGTTACGAGGCTCAGCCCCAGCATTTT
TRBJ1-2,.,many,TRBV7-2,CASTIALGEGGYTF,TGTGCCAGCACCATCGCTCTAGGGGAGGGTGGCTACACCTTC
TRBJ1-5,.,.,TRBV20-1,CSARAGEDNQPQHF,TGCAGTGCTAGGGCCGGGGAGGACAATCAGCCCCAGCATTTT
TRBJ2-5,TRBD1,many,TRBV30,CAWDRGVETQYF,TGTGCCTGGGACAGGGGGGTAGAGACCCAGTACTTC
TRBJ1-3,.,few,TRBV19,CASIQQHHSGNTIYF,TGTGCCAGTATACAGCAGCACCACTCTGGAAACACCATATATTTT
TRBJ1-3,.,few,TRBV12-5,CASGLVLGQRTSGNTIYF,TGTGCTAGTGGTTTGGTACTCGGACAGCGCACCTCTGGAAACACCATATATTTT
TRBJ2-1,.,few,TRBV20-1,CSAMRPGNEQFF,TGCAGTGCTATGCGACCCGGCAATGAGCAGTTCTTC
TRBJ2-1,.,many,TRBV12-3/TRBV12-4,CASSFDRPINEQFF,TGTGCCAGCAGTTTTGACAGGCCTATTAATGAGCAGTTCTTC
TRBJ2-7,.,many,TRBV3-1,CASSFTGLEQYF,TGTGCCAGCAGCTTTACGGGGCTCGAGCAGTACTTC